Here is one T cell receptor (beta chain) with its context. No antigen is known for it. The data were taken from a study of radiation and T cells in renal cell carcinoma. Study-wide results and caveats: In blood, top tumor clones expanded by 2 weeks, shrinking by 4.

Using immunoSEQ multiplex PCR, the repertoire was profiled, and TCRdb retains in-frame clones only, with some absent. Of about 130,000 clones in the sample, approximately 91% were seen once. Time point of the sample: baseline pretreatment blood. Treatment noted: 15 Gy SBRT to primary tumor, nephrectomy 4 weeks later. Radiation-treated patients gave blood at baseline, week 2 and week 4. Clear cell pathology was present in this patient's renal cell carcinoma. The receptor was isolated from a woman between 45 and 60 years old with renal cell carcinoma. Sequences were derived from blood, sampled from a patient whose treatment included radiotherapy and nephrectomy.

CDR3: CASSLARLASDTQYF. CDR3 sequence (DNA): TGTGCCAGCAGCTTAGCGAGACTAGCGTCGGATACGCAGTATTTT. V is TRBV7-6 and J is TRBJ2-3; 8 nucleotides line up with TRBD2. V shed 0 bases and J 6 bases; nucleotides not matched to a gene: 5. Germline lookup yields CDR1 SGHVS and CDR2 FNYEAQ. CDR3 length: 15 residues.